This TCR beta chain was sequenced in a study of T cells after yellow fever vaccination. General study findings and limits: Among primary-vaccination clones, most reappeared after the booster, at 95% to 96% for CD4 and more than 85% for CD8. Clonotypes appearing in both CD4 and CD8 compartments existed, and their share was small. The bulk population could contribute abundant contaminating clonotypes to FACS-sorted repertoires.

To note about this clonotype: Its antigen is unidentified.

5'RACE template switching added a universal primer site and UMIs to TCR cDNA. TCRdb re-called the 5' RACE reads with MiXCR, one entry per CDR3 protein. The sample includes about 400,000 distinct CDR3 sequences, 6.2% of them seen just once. Per the germline V gene, CDR1 is DFQATT and CDR2 is SNEGSKA (reference sequence). CDR3 length equals 14 residues. V gave up 6 bases and J gave up 4 bases, with 17 bases separating them. The gene calls are TRBV20-1 and TRBJ2-3; TRBD2 might be the D (7 bases). The sequenced sample was PBMCs, obtained 5 days after the yellow fever booster vaccination. This TCR derives from a young man who received the YFV17D yellow fever vaccine. For the CDR3, the DNA is TGCAGTGCCGAGGGGGGGAGTCAGCCAGATACGCAGTATTTT. It codes for CSAEGGSQPDTQYF.